Listed below are T cell receptor beta chains from one sample, sequenced in a study of T-cell reconstitution after alpha-beta-depleted transplantation in children. TCRdb analysed the PCR reads with MiXCR anew, one entry per CDR3 protein. This table has fewer than 550,000 distinct CDR3 sequences, about an eighth appearing once. Sequenced here: PBMCs, mostly from graft donor cells, sampled 180 days after TCRalphabeta/CD19-depleted stem cell transplant. These receptors all stem from a female patient aged 2-9 years who had a stem cell transplant for aplastic anemia, so the T cells may come from the graft donor. CDR3s include the opening cysteine and the closing phenylalanine or tryptophan. Each record gives: clone size, V gene, D gene, J gene, CDR3 DNA, CDR3 protein. A D gene is named only where the DNA matches it firmly. A clone size is listed for some rows: how often the clone was seen (once, few, many), or a class if it is expanded.

>few|TRBV5-1|.|TRBJ2-5
TGCGCCAGCAGCTTGTTCTTGAAGGAGACCCAGTACTTC
CASSLFLKETQYF
>.|TRBV7-6|.|TRBJ1-1
TGTGCCAGCAGCTTCTCAGGGGCCAACACTGAAGCTTTCTTT
CASSFSGANTEAFF
>.|TRBV5-1|TRBD1|TRBJ2-1
TGCGCCAGCAGCCCTCGGGACAGGGGGAGCGATGAGCAGTTCTTC
CASSPRDRGSDEQFF
>.|TRBV15|.|TRBJ1-6
TGTGCCACCAGCAGAGGAGCGTATTCACCCCTCCACTTT
CATSRGAYSPLHF
>.|TRBV6-5|.|TRBJ1-2
TGTGCCAGCAGTTCTGAGACAGCCCGGCGAGGCTACACCTTC
CASSSETARRGYTF
>few|TRBV5-1|TRBD1|TRBJ1-3
TGCGCCAGCAGACCGGGACAGGAAGACACCATATATTTT
CASRPGQEDTIYF
>.|TRBV7-8|.|TRBJ2-2
TGTGCCAGCAGCCTGGTTTTCGGATCTATGGACGCCGGGGAGCTGTTTTTT
CASSLVFGSMDAGELFF
>.|TRBV4-3|TRBD1|TRBJ1-5
TGCGCCAGCAGCCAACACAGGGGGAAGCCCCAGCATTTT
CASSQHRGKPQHF
>.|TRBV4-3|.|TRBJ1-2
TGCGCCAGCAGCCGGGACCTCCGGGACAATTTTTTGCCTAACTATGGCTACACCTTC
CASSRDLRDNFLPNYGYTF
>.|TRBV6-5|.|TRBJ1-5
TGTGCCAGCATCAGGGAAGGCAATCAGCCCCAGCATTTT
CASIREGNQPQHF
>.|TRBV11-3|TRBD1|TRBJ2-3
TGTGCCAGCAGCCTACCCCCGGGACAGGGGAGTTCAGATACGCAGTATTTT
CASSLPPGQGSSDTQYF
>.|TRBV11-2|.|TRBJ1-6
TGTGCCAGCAGCCGGACCCGGGGAGCTGCTGATATATATAATTCACCCCTCCACTTT
CASSRTRGAADIYNSPLHF